This T cell receptor beta chain is from a study of T-cell memory formation after mild COVID-19. Overall study context: There were largely donor-specific TCR clusters. Overall study results and limits: Balance between CD4 and CD8 was seen in clones contracting day 15 to 85, and a CD4+ lean was seen in later expanders. CD4+ clones that contracted lay mainly in CM and EM; CD8+ ones lay in EMRA.

This clonotype has only a few counts. Antigen unknown. One entry per CDR3 protein results from TCRdb running MiXCR on the 5' RACE reads. The sample holds 550,000 to 700,000 distinct CDR3 sequences; 15% to 20% are singletons and the top ten take just over 8%. The CDR3 is 14 residues long. V was pared by 3 bases and J by 4 bases, with 12 bases between. In germline, CDR1 is SNHLY, CDR2 FYNNEI. Input material: PBMCs or a T cell subset sorted from them (not recorded which). The TCR sequence derives from an adult woman who had mild COVID-19 (a few samples of this study predate the infection). Cell type and time point are not known. The gene calls are TRBV2 and TRBJ1-2; D possibly corresponds to TRBD1 (6 bases). CDR3 sequence reads: CASSDLGAVYGYTF. Here the CDR3 DNA reads TGTGCCAGCAGTGATCTGGGGGCTGTCTATGGCTACACCTTC.